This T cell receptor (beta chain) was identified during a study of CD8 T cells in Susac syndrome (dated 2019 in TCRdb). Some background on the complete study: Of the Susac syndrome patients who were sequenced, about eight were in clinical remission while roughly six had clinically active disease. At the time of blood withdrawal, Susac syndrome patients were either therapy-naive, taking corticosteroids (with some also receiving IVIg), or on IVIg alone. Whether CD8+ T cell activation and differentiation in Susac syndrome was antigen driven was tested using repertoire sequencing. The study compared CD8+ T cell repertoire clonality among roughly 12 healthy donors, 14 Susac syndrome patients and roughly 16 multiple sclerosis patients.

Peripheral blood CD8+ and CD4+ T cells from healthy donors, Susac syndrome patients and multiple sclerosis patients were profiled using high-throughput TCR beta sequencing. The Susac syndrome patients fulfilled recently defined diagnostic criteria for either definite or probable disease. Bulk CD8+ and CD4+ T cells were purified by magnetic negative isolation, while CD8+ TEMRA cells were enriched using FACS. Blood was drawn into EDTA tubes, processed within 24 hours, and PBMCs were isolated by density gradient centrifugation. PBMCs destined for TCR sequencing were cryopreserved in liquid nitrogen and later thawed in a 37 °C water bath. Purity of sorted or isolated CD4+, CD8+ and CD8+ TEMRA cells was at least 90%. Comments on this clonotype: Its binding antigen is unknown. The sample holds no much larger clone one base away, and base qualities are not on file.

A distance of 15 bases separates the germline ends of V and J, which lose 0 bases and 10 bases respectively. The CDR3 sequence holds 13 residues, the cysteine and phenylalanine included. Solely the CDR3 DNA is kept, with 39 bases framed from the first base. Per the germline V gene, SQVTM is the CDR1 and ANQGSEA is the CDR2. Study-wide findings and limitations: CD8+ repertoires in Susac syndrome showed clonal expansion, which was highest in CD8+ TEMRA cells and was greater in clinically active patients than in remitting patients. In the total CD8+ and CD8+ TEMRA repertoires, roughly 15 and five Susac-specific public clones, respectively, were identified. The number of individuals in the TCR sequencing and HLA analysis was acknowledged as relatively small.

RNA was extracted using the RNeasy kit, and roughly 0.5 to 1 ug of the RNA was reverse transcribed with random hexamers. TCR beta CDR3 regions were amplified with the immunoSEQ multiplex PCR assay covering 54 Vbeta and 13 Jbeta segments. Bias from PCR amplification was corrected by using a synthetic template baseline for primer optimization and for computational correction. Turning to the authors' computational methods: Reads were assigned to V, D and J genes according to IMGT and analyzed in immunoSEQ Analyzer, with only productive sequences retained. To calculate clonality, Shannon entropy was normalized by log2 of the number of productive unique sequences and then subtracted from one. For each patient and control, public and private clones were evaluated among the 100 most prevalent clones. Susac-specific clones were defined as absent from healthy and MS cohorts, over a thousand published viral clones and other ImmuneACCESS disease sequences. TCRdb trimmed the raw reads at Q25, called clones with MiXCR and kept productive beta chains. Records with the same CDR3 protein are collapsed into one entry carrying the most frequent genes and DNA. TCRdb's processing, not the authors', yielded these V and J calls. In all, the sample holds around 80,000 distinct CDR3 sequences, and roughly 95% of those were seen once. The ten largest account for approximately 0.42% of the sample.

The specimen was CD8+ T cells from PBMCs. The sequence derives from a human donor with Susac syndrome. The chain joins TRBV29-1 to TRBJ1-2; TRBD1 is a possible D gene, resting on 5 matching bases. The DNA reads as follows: TGCAGCGTTGAAGATTTCGGAGGGGATCCCTACACCTTC. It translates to CSVEDFGGDPYTF. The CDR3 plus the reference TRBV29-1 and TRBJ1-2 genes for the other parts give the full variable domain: SAVISQKPSRDICQRGTSLTIQCQVDSQVTMMFWYRQQPGQSLTLIATANQGSEATYESGFVIDKFPISRPNLTFSTLTVSNMSPEDSSIYLCSVEDFGGDPYTFGSGTRLTVV.